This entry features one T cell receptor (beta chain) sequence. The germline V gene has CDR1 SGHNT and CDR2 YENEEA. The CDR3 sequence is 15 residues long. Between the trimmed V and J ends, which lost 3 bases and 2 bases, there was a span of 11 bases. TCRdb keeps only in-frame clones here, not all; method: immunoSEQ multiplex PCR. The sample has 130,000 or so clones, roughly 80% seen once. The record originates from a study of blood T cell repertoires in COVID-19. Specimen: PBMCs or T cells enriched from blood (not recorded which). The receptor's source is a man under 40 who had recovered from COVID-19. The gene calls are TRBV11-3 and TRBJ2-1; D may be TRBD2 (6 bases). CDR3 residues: CASSLGGRAYNEQFF. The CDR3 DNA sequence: TGTGCCAGCAGCTTGGGGGGTCGGGCCTACAATGAGCAGTTCTTC.